This T cell receptor (beta chain) was documented in a study of blood T cells in healthy people across ages. General observations from the study: With age, beta diversity per million T cells declined roughly linearly, significantly by over 35. Diversity was higher, and naive CD4+ cells more numerous, in long-lived donors than in aged donors.

With 8 bases clipped from V and 6 bases from J, the junction kept 6 bases outside the gene matches. Germline V gene sequence: CDR1 SNHLY, CDR2 FYNNEI. This CDR3 is built from 14 residues. This clonotype was detected a few times. Its cognate antigen is unknown. Samples had at least 6 million PBMCs isolated from them. Together with a sample-barcoded 5' primer, a J-beta primer mix was included in a second PCR lasting about 6 to 11 cycles. Researchers report that a template-switch adaptor with 12 random nucleotides tagged each cDNA molecule. TCRdb itself ran the 5' RACE reads through MiXCR, one entry per CDR3 protein. The table lists about 770,000 distinct CDR3 sequences, 44% of them singletons.

Sequenced input: blood. The receptor was isolated from a man in his 60s in good health. The rearrangement links TRBV2 to TRBJ1-5, with 11 bases that match TRBD1. The CDR3 protein is CASLGTGGFQPQHF. The CDR3, as DNA: TGTGCCAGCCTAGGGACAGGGGGGTTTCAGCCCCAGCATTTT.